The entry below gives a single T cell receptor beta chain sequence along with its context. Repertoires were generated with immunoSEQ multiplex PCR, while TCRdb's copy carries only in-frame clones and drops some. Of about 9,500 clones listed, roughly 90% were seen once; the top ten hold 9.9%. These data belong to a study of graft-versus-host responses after intestinal transplantation. Study context: Each recipient received a multivisceral, liver-intestinal, or isolated intestinal graft.

The receptor's source is a human patient who received an intestinal transplant, so some T cells may come from the graft donor. Material: PBMCs, obtained 230 to 250 days after intestinal transplant.

The chain's CDR3 is CASSLAGGVTGELFF. The CDR3 DNA is TGTGCCAGCAGCTTAGCGGGGGGGGTCACCGGGGAGCTGTTTTTT. This chain links TRBV7-2 with TRBJ2-2; 7 bases match TRBD2. Germline V lookup: CDR1 SGHTA, CDR2 FQGNSA. Trimming took 0 bases from V and 4 from J; bases not matched to a gene: 2. The CDR3 is 15 amino acids.